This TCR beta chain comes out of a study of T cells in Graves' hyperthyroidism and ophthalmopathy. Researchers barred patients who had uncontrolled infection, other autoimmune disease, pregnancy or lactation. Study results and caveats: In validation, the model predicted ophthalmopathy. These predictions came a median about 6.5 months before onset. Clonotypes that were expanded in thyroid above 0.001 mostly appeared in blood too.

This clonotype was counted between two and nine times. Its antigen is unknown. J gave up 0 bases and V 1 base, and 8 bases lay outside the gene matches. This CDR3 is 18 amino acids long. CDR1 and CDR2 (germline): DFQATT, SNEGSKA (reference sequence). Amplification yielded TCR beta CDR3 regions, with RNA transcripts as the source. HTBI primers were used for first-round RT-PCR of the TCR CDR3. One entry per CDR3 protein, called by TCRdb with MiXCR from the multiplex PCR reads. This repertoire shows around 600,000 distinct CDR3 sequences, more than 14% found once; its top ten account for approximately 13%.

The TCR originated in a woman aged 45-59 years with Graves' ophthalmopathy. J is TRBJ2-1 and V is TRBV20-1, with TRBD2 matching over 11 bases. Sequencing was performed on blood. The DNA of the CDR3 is TGCAGTGCTAGAGGTCTAGCGGGAGGTCTTAACTCCTACAATGAGCAGTTCTTC. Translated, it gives CSARGLAGGLNSYNEQFF.